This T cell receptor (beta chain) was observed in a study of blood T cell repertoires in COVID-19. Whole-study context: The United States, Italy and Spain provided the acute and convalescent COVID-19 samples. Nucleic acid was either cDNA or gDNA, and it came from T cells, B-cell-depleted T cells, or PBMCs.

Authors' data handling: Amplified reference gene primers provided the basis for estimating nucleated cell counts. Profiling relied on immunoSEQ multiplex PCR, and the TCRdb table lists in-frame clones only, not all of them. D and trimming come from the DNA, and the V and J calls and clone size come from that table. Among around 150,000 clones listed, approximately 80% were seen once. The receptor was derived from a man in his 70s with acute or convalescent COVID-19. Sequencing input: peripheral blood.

CDR3 DNA sequence: TGTGCCAGCAGCCAAGTAGGGGGACAGGGGTTTGAAAAACTGTTTTTT. It translates to CASSQVGGQGFEKLFF. V and J are TRBV3-1 (or the pseudogene TRBV3-2) and TRBJ1-4, with 10 bases aligning to TRBD1. V was clipped by 1 base and J by 7 bases; unmatched bases: 6. Germline-derived CDR1 and CDR2 are LGHDT and YNNKEL (reference sequence). The CDR3 contains 16 residues.